There are a few counts of the clone carrying this T cell receptor beta chain. This entry comes from a study of blood T cells in healthy people across ages. A second roughly 7 to 11 cycle PCR used barcoded and J-beta primers. TCRdb reanalysed the 5' RACE reads using MiXCR and keeps one entry per CDR3 protein. The data hold 600,000 to 850,000 distinct CDR3 sequences, with around 25% observed a single time. The CDR3 covers 12 residues. The V end lost 8 bases, the J end lost 5 bases, and 12 bases lay between the germline ends. This sample was also put to use in a study of T cells of mothers and their children. That study adds: A few healthy Caucasian mothers, along with their six children, were the donors. In unrelated and related pairs, TCR recombination output is shaped in a similar way by thymic selection. Nobody spotted any persistent microchimeric T cell clones.

Sample: blood. This rearrangement joins TRBV12-3 or TRBV12-4 to TRBJ2-5; weak D call: TRBD1 (6 bases). The sequence came from a boy aged 5-17 years in good health. Written as DNA, the CDR3 is TGTGCCAGCCAACAGGGCGAGGAGACCCAGTACTTC. It codes for CASQQGEETQYF.